A selection of T cell receptor beta chains follows, all from one sample in a study of CD8 T cells in Susac syndrome. From the immunoSEQ multiplex PCR reads, TCRdb called clonotypes with MiXCR, one entry per CDR3 protein. The data show approximately 200,000 distinct CDR3 sequences, with under 97% seen just once and approximately 0.09% held by the top ten. Sample: CD4+ T cells from PBMCs. These receptors all come from a human donor with multiple sclerosis. Each CDR3 is given with its conserved first and last residue. D genes are given only for firm matches. Clone size is stated in some rows and not others, as once, few, many or a class when expanded.

j_call: TRBJ2-7; v_call: TRBV3-1; d_call: -; clone_size: -; cdr3_length: 13; cdr3_nt: TGTGCCAGCAGCCGAAGAGGGCAGTCCGAGCAGTACTTC; cdr3_aa: CASSRRGQSEQYF
j_call: TRBJ1-1; v_call: TRBV12-3/TRBV12-4; d_call: TRBD1; clone_size: -; cdr3_length: 11; cdr3_nt: TGTGCCAGCAGTTTGGGACAGGGAGCTTTCTTT; cdr3_aa: CASSLGQGAFF
j_call: TRBJ2-3; v_call: TRBV7-2; d_call: TRBD2; clone_size: -; cdr3_length: 18; cdr3_nt: TGTGCCAGCAGCGCTTTCCGGACTAGCGGGGGGCCGGAGGATACGCAGTATTTT; cdr3_aa: CASSAFRTSGGPEDTQYF
j_call: TRBJ2-7; v_call: TRBV6-2/TRBV6-3; d_call: TRBD1; clone_size: -; cdr3_length: 13; cdr3_nt: TGTGCCAGCATGGGGACAGGATCCTACGAGCAGTACTTC; cdr3_aa: CASMGTGSYEQYF
j_call: TRBJ2-7; v_call: TRBV30; d_call: -; clone_size: -; cdr3_length: 13; cdr3_nt: TGTGCCTGGCGCCGCAGCCCTTCCTACGAGCAGTACTTC; cdr3_aa: CAWRRSPSYEQYF
j_call: TRBJ2-1; v_call: TRBV4-1; d_call: -; clone_size: -; cdr3_length: 17; cdr3_nt: TGCGCCAGCAGCCAAGTTACGGGGGACCCCAGGTCATATGAGCAGTTCTTC; cdr3_aa: CASSQVTGDPRSYEQFF
j_call: TRBJ1-5; v_call: TRBV6-6; d_call: -; clone_size: -; cdr3_length: 15; cdr3_nt: TGTGCCAGCAGTTACATGGGGGCGGCAAATCAGCCCCAGCATTTT; cdr3_aa: CASSYMGAANQPQHF
j_call: TRBJ1-1; v_call: TRBV12-3/TRBV12-4; d_call: TRBD1; clone_size: -; cdr3_length: 14; cdr3_nt: TGTGCCAGCAGAATCACAGGGGAGGGTCCTGAAGCTTTCTTT; cdr3_aa: CASRITGEGPEAFF
j_call: TRBJ2-1; v_call: TRBV30; d_call: TRBD1; clone_size: -; cdr3_length: 12; cdr3_nt: TGTGCCTGGAGTAAGGGGGGACAGGGAGAGTTCTTC; cdr3_aa: CAWSKGGQGEFF
j_call: TRBJ2-7; v_call: TRBV29-1; d_call: TRBD1; clone_size: once; cdr3_length: 12; cdr3_nt: TGCAGCGTTGACAGGGGGCCGTACGAGCAGTACTTC; cdr3_aa: CSVDRGPYEQYF
j_call: TRBJ1-5; v_call: TRBV20-1; d_call: -; clone_size: -; cdr3_length: 11; cdr3_nt: TGCAGTGCCCACTCTACAGGGACCCAGCATTTT; cdr3_aa: CSAHSTGTQHF
j_call: TRBJ1-1; v_call: TRBV18; d_call: TRBD1; clone_size: once; cdr3_length: 16; cdr3_nt: TGTGCCAGCTCACCACCCCGAGGGGGCGGTCCCACTGAAGCTTTCTTT; cdr3_aa: CASSPPRGGGPTEAFF
j_call: TRBJ2-7; v_call: TRBV2; d_call: -; clone_size: -; cdr3_length: 12; cdr3_nt: TGTGCCAGCAGCGACAGGTTCTACGAGCAGTACTTC; cdr3_aa: CASSDRFYEQYF
j_call: TRBJ2-7; v_call: TRBV2; d_call: TRBD2; clone_size: -; cdr3_length: 18; cdr3_nt: TGTGCCAGCAGTGAACGGCTAGCGGGGTACTCTTCCTCCTACGAGCAGTACTTC; cdr3_aa: CASSERLAGYSSSYEQYF
j_call: TRBJ1-1; v_call: TRBV29-1; d_call: -; clone_size: -; cdr3_length: 14; cdr3_nt: TGCAGCGCCAGGCGGACAGCCGTGAACACTGAAGCTTTCTTT; cdr3_aa: CSARRTAVNTEAFF
j_call: TRBJ2-7; v_call: TRBV6-2/TRBV6-3; d_call: TRBD1; clone_size: -; cdr3_length: 15; cdr3_nt: TGTGCCAGCAGCCGCCGGACAGGGGATTCCTACGAGCAGTACTTC; cdr3_aa: CASSRRTGDSYEQYF
j_call: TRBJ1-2; v_call: TRBV5-4; d_call: -; clone_size: -; cdr3_length: 16; cdr3_nt: TGTGCCAGCAGCTTGGGTGGGCAGGGTCTAGGGTATGGCTACACCTTC; cdr3_aa: CASSLGGQGLGYGYTF
j_call: TRBJ2-1; v_call: TRBV6-2/TRBV6-3; d_call: -; clone_size: -; cdr3_length: 13; cdr3_nt: TGTGCCAGCAGTCTTCTACAGCACAATGAGCAGTTCTTC; cdr3_aa: CASSLLQHNEQFF
j_call: TRBJ1-6; v_call: TRBV6-5; d_call: -; clone_size: -; cdr3_length: 13; cdr3_nt: TGTGCCAGCGCCCCTCTCCTACATTCACCCCTCCACTTT; cdr3_aa: CASAPLLHSPLHF
j_call: TRBJ2-3; v_call: TRBV11-3; d_call: -; clone_size: -; cdr3_length: 14; cdr3_nt: TGTGCCAGCAGCCCAACAGGGTTCACAGATACGCAGTATTTT; cdr3_aa: CASSPTGFTDTQYF
j_call: TRBJ1-5; v_call: TRBV30; d_call: -; clone_size: few; cdr3_length: 13; cdr3_nt: TGTGCCTGGTCTGGGGGTAACAATCAGCCCCAGCATTTT; cdr3_aa: CAWSGGNNQPQHF
j_call: TRBJ1-5; v_call: TRBV28; d_call: -; clone_size: -; cdr3_length: 12; cdr3_nt: TGTGCCAGCCGCAGAGGCAATCAGCCCCAGCATTTT; cdr3_aa: CASRRGNQPQHF
j_call: TRBJ2-1; v_call: TRBV15; d_call: -; clone_size: -; cdr3_length: 15; cdr3_nt: TGTGCCACCAGCAGAACAGGGAATTCCTACAATGAGCAGTTCTTC; cdr3_aa: CATSRTGNSYNEQFF
j_call: TRBJ2-4; v_call: TRBV4-1; d_call: -; clone_size: -; cdr3_length: 14; cdr3_nt: TGCGCCAGCAGCCAAGAGTCCGGGTTTCACATTCAGTACTTC; cdr3_aa: CASSQESGFHIQYF
j_call: TRBJ2-3; v_call: TRBV20-1; d_call: TRBD1; clone_size: -; cdr3_length: 17; cdr3_nt: TGCAGTGCTAGTAAGAACCGACAGGGGGCTTGGACAGATACGCAGTATTTT; cdr3_aa: CSASKNRQGAWTDTQYF
j_call: TRBJ1-1; v_call: TRBV6-5; d_call: TRBD1; clone_size: -; cdr3_length: 16; cdr3_nt: TGTGCCAGCAGTTACATCCGGACAGGGAGATTGACTGAAGCTTTCTTT; cdr3_aa: CASSYIRTGRLTEAFF
j_call: TRBJ2-6; v_call: TRBV9; d_call: TRBD1; clone_size: -; cdr3_length: 16; cdr3_nt: TGTGCCAGCAGCCCTTACAGGGGAGAGTTGGCCAACGTCCTGACTTTC; cdr3_aa: CASSPYRGELANVLTF
j_call: TRBJ1-5; v_call: TRBV20-1; d_call: -; clone_size: -; cdr3_length: 14; cdr3_nt: TGCAGTGCCTTACCCCCCCGGCCCGGGCAGCCCCAGCATTTT; cdr3_aa: CSALPPRPGQPQHF
j_call: TRBJ2-3; v_call: TRBV10-3; d_call: TRBD2; clone_size: -; cdr3_length: 16; cdr3_nt: TGTGCCATCAGTGGGCTAGCGGGGGCCATCACAGATACGCAGTATTTT; cdr3_aa: CAISGLAGAITDTQYF
j_call: TRBJ2-7; v_call: TRBV20-1; d_call: TRBD1; clone_size: -; cdr3_length: 13; cdr3_nt: TGCAGTGCCCCGACAGGGGGTGGGTACGAGCAGTACTTC; cdr3_aa: CSAPTGGGYEQYF
j_call: TRBJ1-2; v_call: TRBV14; d_call: -; clone_size: -; cdr3_length: 14; cdr3_nt: TGTGCCAGCAGCCCCTCCGGGGGGCGAGATGGCTACACCTTC; cdr3_aa: CASSPSGGRDGYTF
j_call: TRBJ2-1; v_call: TRBV24-1; d_call: -; clone_size: -; cdr3_length: 12; cdr3_nt: TGTGCCACCAGTACTAGTAGCGATGAGCAGTTCTTC; cdr3_aa: CATSTSSDEQFF
j_call: TRBJ1-2; v_call: TRBV20-1; d_call: -; clone_size: -; cdr3_length: 14; cdr3_nt: TGCAGTGCTATAGTAGTATCAGGGCCGAATGGCTACACCTTC; cdr3_aa: CSAIVVSGPNGYTF
j_call: TRBJ1-2; v_call: TRBV6-5; d_call: -; clone_size: once; cdr3_length: 12; cdr3_nt: TGTGCCAGCACGGGGACGAACTATGGCTACACCTTC; cdr3_aa: CASTGTNYGYTF
j_call: TRBJ1-2; v_call: TRBV28; d_call: TRBD1; clone_size: once; cdr3_length: 14; cdr3_nt: TGTGCCAGCAGTTTACCGGGACAGAACTATGGCTACACCTTC; cdr3_aa: CASSLPGQNYGYTF
j_call: TRBJ2-5; v_call: TRBV3-1; d_call: TRBD2; clone_size: -; cdr3_length: 15; cdr3_nt: TGTGCCAGCAGCGACTTGCCAGGTAGCGGGGAGACCCAGTACTTC; cdr3_aa: CASSDLPGSGETQYF
j_call: TRBJ2-7; v_call: TRBV2; d_call: -; clone_size: -; cdr3_length: 15; cdr3_nt: TGTGCCAGCAGTGAAAGTCCAGGGCCAGGGGACGAGCAGTACTTC; cdr3_aa: CASSESPGPGDEQYF
j_call: TRBJ2-7; v_call: TRBV2; d_call: TRBD2; clone_size: -; cdr3_length: 14; cdr3_nt: TGTGCCAGCAGTGGACGGGGGGACCCGCACGAGCAGTACTTC; cdr3_aa: CASSGRGDPHEQYF
j_call: TRBJ2-1; v_call: TRBV6-1; d_call: TRBD2; clone_size: -; cdr3_length: 14; cdr3_nt: TGTGCCAGCAGTGAAGACTTGCGGGGGGGCTGGCAGTTCTTC; cdr3_aa: CASSEDLRGGWQFF
j_call: TRBJ2-3; v_call: TRBV7-2; d_call: TRBD2; clone_size: -; cdr3_length: 15; cdr3_nt: TGTGCCAGCAGCCGACTAGCGGGTAGCACAGATACGCAGTATTTT; cdr3_aa: CASSRLAGSTDTQYF
j_call: TRBJ2-2; v_call: TRBV13; d_call: -; clone_size: -; cdr3_length: 14; cdr3_nt: TGTGCCAGCAGCTGGACTGGGGCTCGCAGGGAGCTGTTTTTT; cdr3_aa: CASSWTGARRELFF
j_call: TRBJ1-3; v_call: TRBV15; d_call: -; clone_size: -; cdr3_length: 15; cdr3_nt: TGTGCCACCAGCAGGAAGGGAAACTCTGGAAACACCATATATTTT; cdr3_aa: CATSRKGNSGNTIYF
j_call: TRBJ2-7; v_call: TRBV20-1; d_call: -; clone_size: -; cdr3_length: 11; cdr3_nt: TGCAGTGCTAGAGCACCCTACGAGCAGTACTTC; cdr3_aa: CSARAPYEQYF
j_call: TRBJ1-5; v_call: TRBV6-2/TRBV6-3; d_call: -; clone_size: -; cdr3_length: 12; cdr3_nt: TGTGCCAGCAGTCCCAGGGGACGGCCCCAGCATTTT; cdr3_aa: CASSPRGRPQHF
j_call: TRBJ2-7; v_call: TRBV9; d_call: TRBD1; clone_size: -; cdr3_length: 14; cdr3_nt: TGTGCCAGCAGCGTAAAGGGGACAGACCCCGAGCAGTACTTC; cdr3_aa: CASSVKGTDPEQYF
j_call: TRBJ2-1; v_call: TRBV19; d_call: -; clone_size: once; cdr3_length: 10; cdr3_nt: TGTGCCAGCTCGGGGGTTGAGCAGTTCTTC; cdr3_aa: CASSGVEQFF
j_call: TRBJ2-6; v_call: TRBV6-5; d_call: -; clone_size: -; cdr3_length: 15; cdr3_nt: TGTGCCAGCAGTTACAGCCTCTCTGGGGCCAACGTCCTGACTTTC; cdr3_aa: CASSYSLSGANVLTF
j_call: TRBJ1-1; v_call: TRBV13; d_call: -; clone_size: once; cdr3_length: 12; cdr3_nt: TGTGCCAGCAGCCAAGTAATCGGGGAAGCTTTCTTT; cdr3_aa: CASSQVIGEAFF
j_call: TRBJ1-1; v_call: TRBV30; d_call: -; clone_size: -; cdr3_length: 12; cdr3_nt: TGTGCCTGGTCCGATAAGAACACTGAAGCTTTCTTT; cdr3_aa: CAWSDKNTEAFF
j_call: TRBJ2-1; v_call: TRBV30; d_call: TRBD1; clone_size: -; cdr3_length: 12; cdr3_nt: TGTGCCTGGAGTGGTAGAAGGGACAGGGTTTTCTTC; cdr3_aa: CAWSGRRDRVFF
j_call: TRBJ2-1; v_call: TRBV3-1; d_call: TRBD2; clone_size: once; cdr3_length: 17; cdr3_nt: TGTGCCAGCAGCCCCCAGACTAGCGGGGGATCCTACAATGAGCAGTTCTTC; cdr3_aa: CASSPQTSGGSYNEQFF
j_call: TRBJ2-2; v_call: TRBV25-1; d_call: -; clone_size: -; cdr3_length: 14; cdr3_nt: TGTGCCAGCAGTGTACAGGGTTTCAGCGGGGAGCTGTTTTTT; cdr3_aa: CASSVQGFSGELFF
j_call: TRBJ2-3; v_call: TRBV2; d_call: TRBD1; clone_size: -; cdr3_length: 16; cdr3_nt: TGTGCCAGCAGTGACGTTGACAGGGGGCGCACAGATACGCAGTATTTT; cdr3_aa: CASSDVDRGRTDTQYF
j_call: TRBJ2-5; v_call: TRBV2; d_call: TRBD1; clone_size: -; cdr3_length: 15; cdr3_nt: TGTGCCAGCAGTGACAGGGGGCAGTTCCAAGAGACCCAGTACTTC; cdr3_aa: CASSDRGQFQETQYF
j_call: TRBJ2-1; v_call: TRBV19; d_call: TRBD1; clone_size: -; cdr3_length: 13; cdr3_nt: TGTGCCAGCTGCCTTAAGGGGGCTTCGGAGCAGTTCTTC; cdr3_aa: CASCLKGASEQFF